These T cell receptor beta chains were read from a single sample in a study of persistence of HIV-infected CD4 T cells. Measured with immunoSEQ multiplex PCR; TCRdb has only the in-frame clones, and not every one. The sample has some 30,000 clones, roughly 82% seen once; the top ten hold 5% to 7.5%. These TCRs' antigens remain unknown. The material sequenced was CD4+ T cells sorted from PBMCs after roughly 18-hour stimulation, taken from a patient who received antiretroviral therapy. The receptors were gathered from an adult woman with HIV who was CMV-seropositive. Both conserved end residues are part of each CDR3. D genes are given only for firm matches. Rows may omit the clone size; those that give it use once, few, many or a size class.

clone_size	cdr3_length	v_call	d_call	j_call	cdr3_aa	cdr3_nt
few	18	TRBV3-1/TRBV3-2	-	TRBJ1-6	CASSQVTGLSSYNSPLHF	TGTGCCAGCAGCCAAGTCACAGGCCTGAGCTCCTATAATTCACCCCTCCACTTT
-	14	TRBV5-1	-	TRBJ1-6	CASRSRAGDSPLHF	TGCGCCAGCAGAAGTCGTGCGGGCGATTCACCCCTCCACTTT
-	11	TRBV9	-	TRBJ2-7	CASSVEDEQYF	TGTGCCAGCAGCGTAGAGGACGAGCAGTACTTC
-	14	TRBV19	-	TRBJ1-1	CASSARILGTEAFF	TGTGCCAGTAGTGCCAGGATCCTGGGCACTGAAGCTTTCTTT
-	17	TRBV9	-	TRBJ1-2	CASSVEPHELSNYGYTF	TGTGCCAGCAGCGTAGAGCCCCATGAACTCTCCAACTATGGCTACACCTTC
few	16	TRBV5-1	-	TRBJ1-1	CASSLSPQGWGTEAFF	TGCGCCAGCAGCTTGTCCCCACAGGGTTGGGGCACTGAAGCTTTCTTT
-	16	TRBV10-3	-	TRBJ1-2	CAISEFSPPGDYGYTF	TGTGCCATCAGTGAGTTTTCACCCCCAGGAGACTATGGCTACACCTTC
-	15	TRBV2	TRBD2	TRBJ2-5	CASSEGRGGLQTQYF	TGTGCCAGCAGCGAGGGGCGGGGGGGCCTTCAGACCCAGTACTTC
-	17	TRBV6-6	TRBD2	TRBJ2-7	CASSPTGLAGASYEQYF	TGTGCCAGCAGTCCCACCGGACTAGCGGGGGCCTCCTACGAGCAGTACTTC
-	15	TRBV10-2	-	TRBJ2-7	CASSESSRGSYEQYF	TGCGCCAGCAGTGAAAGTAGTAGGGGCTCCTACGAGCAGTACTTC
-	14	TRBV3-1/TRBV3-2	-	TRBJ2-2	CASSTSVRFGELFF	TGTGCCAGCAGCACAAGCGTGCGCTTTGGGGAGCTGTTTTTT
-	14	TRBV18	TRBD1	TRBJ1-1	CASSSQGGNTEAFF	TGTGCCAGCTCAAGTCAGGGGGGGAACACTGAAGCTTTCTTT
-	16	TRBV7-3	TRBD2	TRBJ2-7	CASSLNSGGAQSEQYF	TGTGCCAGCAGCTTAAATAGCGGGGGGGCTCAGAGCGAGCAGTACTTC
-	15	TRBV7-8	-	TRBJ2-5	CASSPRDLDGETQYF	TGTGCCAGCAGCCCCAGGGACTTGGATGGAGAGACCCAGTACTTC
-	15	TRBV12-5	TRBD1	TRBJ2-2	CASGPQTGSTGELFF	TGTGCTAGTGGTCCCCAGACAGGGAGCACCGGGGAGCTGTTTTTT
-	16	TRBV19	TRBD1	TRBJ1-1	CASSTGQGRVSIGAFF	TGTGCCAGTAGCACTGGACAGGGTAGGGTCAGTATCGGAGCTTTCTTT
-	13	TRBV2	TRBD1	TRBJ1-6	CAARTGEGSPLHF	TGTGCCGCAAGGACAGGGGAAGGTTCACCCCTCCACTTT
-	12	TRBV2	-	TRBJ2-5	CASSLSKETQYF	TGTGCCAGCAGTCTCTCTAAAGAGACCCAGTACTTC
-	16	TRBV5-6	-	TRBJ1-3	CASTLGGGILGNTIYF	TGTGCCAGCACCCTCGGGGGAGGGATCCTTGGAAACACCATATATTTT
few	15	TRBV2	TRBD1	TRBJ1-5	CASSESRQGHQPQHF	TGTGCCAGCAGTGAAAGTAGACAGGGCCATCAGCCCCAGCATTTT
-	12	TRBV11-3	-	TRBJ1-1	CASSLVGTEAFF	TGTGCCAGCAGCTTAGTTGGCACTGAAGCTTTCTTT
-	15	TRBV7-9	TRBD2	TRBJ2-1	CASTLTSGSASEQFF	TGTGCCAGCACCCTTACTAGCGGGAGTGCGAGTGAGCAGTTCTTC
-	14	TRBV9	-	TRBJ1-6	CASSVGRTDSPLHF	TGTGCCAGCAGCGTCGGGAGAACCGATTCACCCCTCCACTTT
-	15	TRBV6-2/TRBV6-3	-	TRBJ2-7	CASSYGGPPPYEQYF	TGTGCCAGCAGTTACGGCGGTCCTCCCCCCTACGAGCAGTACTTC
-	13	TRBV7-8	-	TRBJ2-1	CASSLYGGSEQFF	TGTGCCAGCAGCCTATACGGTGGATCTGAGCAGTTCTTC
-	16	TRBV2	-	TRBJ1-5	CASTGKSLYSNQPQHF	TGTGCCAGCACCGGAAAGAGTCTCTATAGCAATCAGCCCCAGCATTTT
-	13	TRBV24-1	-	TRBJ2-1	CATSAWQYNEQFF	TGTGCCACCAGTGCGTGGCAGTACAATGAGCAGTTCTTC
few	17	TRBV28	-	TRBJ2-5	CASRGGGTGTGRQTQYF	TGTGCCAGCAGGGGCGGGGGGACCGGGACAGGGAGGCAGACCCAGTACTTC
-	15	TRBV28	TRBD1	TRBJ2-7	CASSTHGQGLGEQYF	TGTGCCAGCAGCACCCACGGACAGGGGCTAGGGGAGCAGTACTTC
once	15	TRBV6-5	TRBD2	TRBJ2-7	CASSLLSGSRDEQYF	TGTGCCAGCAGCTTACTTAGCGGGAGCCGGGACGAGCAGTACTTC
few	16	TRBV7-9	TRBD1	TRBJ2-7	CASSSDTLGTVRKQYF	TGTGCCAGCAGCTCTGACACCTTAGGGACAGTCCGTAAGCAGTACTTC
-	14	TRBV5-6	-	TRBJ1-1	CASRPGGGNTEAFF	TGTGCCAGCAGACCGGGGGGAGGGAACACTGAAGCTTTCTTT
-	13	TRBV18	-	TRBJ2-5	CASSPGHQETQYF	TGTGCCAGCTCACCAGGTCACCAAGAGACCCAGTACTTC
few	15	TRBV2	TRBD1	TRBJ1-5	CASSEGQGDRQPQHF	TGTGCCAGCAGTGAGGGACAGGGGGATCGTCAGCCCCAGCATTTT
-	15	TRBV5-1	-	TRBJ1-5	CASSAEIDSNQPQHF	TGCGCCAGCAGCGCCGAAATAGATAGCAATCAGCCCCAGCATTTT
-	12	TRBV6-1	-	TRBJ1-2	CASSERRYGYTF	TGTGCCAGCAGTGAAAGGAGATATGGCTACACCTTC
-	14	TRBV6-5	TRBD1	TRBJ1-3	CASSPGQGGNTIYF	TGTGCCAGCAGCCCGGGACAGGGCGGAAACACCATATATTTT
-	12	TRBV4-3	-	TRBJ2-1	CASSQGWGEQFF	TGCGCCAGCAGCCAAGGGTGGGGAGAGCAGTTCTTC
-	19	TRBV7-9	TRBD1	TRBJ2-5	CASRRGQGSAPGAQETQYF	TGTGCCAGCAGACGTGGACAGGGATCCGCCCCGGGGGCGCAAGAGACCCAGTACTTC
once	13	TRBV24-1	-	TRBJ1-3	CATSDPTSRTIYF	TGTGCCACCAGTGACCCGACAAGTCGGACCATATATTTT
-	17	TRBV19	TRBD2	TRBJ2-3	CASSQNGLAGGIDTQYF	TGTGCCAGTAGTCAAAATGGACTAGCGGGAGGGATAGATACGCAGTATTTT
-	13	TRBV19	TRBD1	TRBJ1-5	CACSGTGDQPQHF	TGTGCCTGTTCCGGGACAGGGGATCAGCCCCAGCATTTT
once	14	TRBV11-3	-	TRBJ1-3	CASSPTVSGNTIYF	TGTGCCAGCAGCCCGACAGTCTCTGGAAACACCATATATTTT
-	14	TRBV9	-	TRBJ1-4	CASSAGLPNEKLFF	TGTGCCAGCAGCGCAGGGTTACCAAATGAAAAACTGTTTTTT
-	15	TRBV11-3	TRBD1	TRBJ2-1	CASSPRTGGLNEQFF	TGTGCCAGCAGCCCCCGGACAGGGGGCTTGAATGAGCAGTTCTTC
once	14	TRBV15	-	TRBJ2-2	CATRRQVNTGELFF	TGTGCCACCAGGAGACAGGTTAACACCGGGGAGCTGTTTTTT
-	15	TRBV6-5	-	TRBJ1-1	CASSYGASLNTEAFF	TGTGCCAGCAGTTACGGGGCCTCTTTGAACACTGAAGCTTTCTTT
-	13	TRBV6-1	-	TRBJ1-2	CASSERQTGGYTF	TGTGCCAGCAGTGAAAGACAGACGGGAGGCTACACCTTC
-	13	TRBV6-2/TRBV6-3	TRBD2	TRBJ2-1	CASSSTSSAEQFF	TGTGCCAGCAGCTCGACTAGCAGCGCTGAGCAGTTCTTC
once	13	TRBV13	-	TRBJ2-5	CASTLLGSMTQYF	TGTGCCAGCACCCTCCTCGGGTCAATGACCCAGTACTTC
-	14	TRBV5-5	-	TRBJ2-7	CASSLAGEVGEQYF	TGTGCCAGCAGCTTGGCAGGGGAAGTCGGCGAGCAGTACTTC
-	16	TRBV5-4	TRBD1	TRBJ1-6	CASSADRANYNSPLHF	TGTGCCAGCAGTGCCGACAGGGCCAACTATAATTCACCCCTCCACTTT
-	15	TRBV9	-	TRBJ2-3	CASSVGTTSTDTQYF	TGTGCCAGCAGCGTAGGGACAACTAGCACAGATACGCAGTATTTT
-	14	TRBV6-1	-	TRBJ1-5	CASSEARLRQPQHF	TGTGCCAGCAGTGAAGCGCGATTGCGTCAGCCCCAGCATTTT
-	15	TRBV6-5	-	TRBJ2-2	CASRTGTANTGELFF	TGTGCCAGCAGGACCGGGACGGCGAACACCGGGGAGCTGTTTTTT